This TCR beta chain originates from a study of T cell responses to AZD1222 COVID-19 vaccine. Study conclusions and caveats: Among the donors, most were white British and more were female, and clonal diversity was possibly underestimated.

Assay: immunoSEQ multiplex PCR; the TCRdb copy retains only in-frame clones and omits some. The data show 180,000 or so clones, 88% seen once. Notes on this clone: Its target is unknown.

Trimming took off 1 base at V and 3 bases at J, with 9 bases between the two ends. CDR3 length: 13 amino acids. Per germline, CDR1 GTSNPN and CDR2 SVGIG (reference sequence). Sequenced here: peripheral blood, sampled 28 days after the second AZD1222 dose. This sequence was found in an adult who received the AZD1222 COVID-19 vaccine. The V gene is TRBV30, the J gene TRBJ1-1; a weak D match, TRBD1 (6 bases). CDR3: CAWSGQGYTEAFF. The CDR3 DNA reads as TGTGCCTGGAGTGGGCAGGGGTACACTGAAGCTTTCTTT. Variable domain in full (rest from reference TRBV30 and TRBJ1-1): SQTIHQWPATLVQPVGSPLSLECTVEGTSNPNLYWYRQAAGRGLQLLFYSVGIGQISSEVPQNLSASRPQDRQFILSSKKLLLSDSGFYLCAWSGQGYTEAFFGQGTRLTVV.